This T cell receptor (beta chain) was sequenced for a study of blood T cell repertoires in COVID-19 (dated by TCRdb to about 2020). Describing the broader study: Samples covering the acute and convalescent phases of COVID-19 were provided by collaborators in the United States, Italy and Spain. Sample metadata almost always included a de-identified subject ID, COVID-19 status, age in years and sex. The repertoires were released in a freely available public database intended as a resource for research on the immune response to SARS-CoV-2. Where available, HLA class I and class II types were obtained from metadata supplied by the sample provider rather than from assay-based typing. Samples were obtained from the ongoing ImmuneRACE study (first 160 participants) and from about 1,300 subjects provided by 6 global collaborators. Subjects who had been exposed to COVID-19, were actively infected with it, or had recovered from it provided the deeply sampled blood TCRbeta repertoires that made up the dataset. The material from the prospective study consisted of cDNA or gDNA derived from T cells, B-cell-depleted T cells, or PBMCs.

General conclusions and limits of the study: The quantity of clinical and demographic metadata differed by source and by participant and was supplied without curation.

Concerning this clone itself: Its antigen is still unknown. No base-level quality is on record; no much larger clone is a single base apart.

Participants in the prospective study were enrolled through a virtual design, were aged roughly 18 to 100 years, and lived in 20 to 30 United States geographic areas. Cohort assignment in the prospective study relied on participant-reported clinical history from a screening survey and a study questionnaire. In the prospective study, whole blood, serum and a nasopharyngeal or oropharyngeal swab were collected from each participant by mobile phlebotomists. Prospective study participants could optionally give additional blood draws and questionnaires over an approximately 2-month period. Before DNA extraction, prospective study blood samples were shipped either frozen or at room temperature. The CDR3 goes from the cysteine to the phenylalanine over 14 residues. Only CDR3 DNA is held: 42 bases, read in frame from base 1. The germline V end is reduced by 10 bases and the J end by 7 bases; junction bases left unmatched: 14. The germline V gene (reference sequence) sets CDR1 to LNHDA and CDR2 to SQIVND.

TCRbeta CDR3 regions were amplified from genomic DNA using the immunoSEQ Assay, a bias-controlled multiplex PCR. As for the original processing: Nucleated cell counts per sample were estimated from amplification of reference gene primers within the assay. Sequence reads were collapsed and filtered to measure the absolute abundance of every unique TCRbeta CDR3 rearrangement. For each sample, productive Simpson clonality was calculated as the square root of Simpson's diversity index over productive rearrangements. TCRdb retrieved this table from immuneACCESS and kept in-frame rearrangements only. Not all clones are present; in checked studies, unresolved V genes account for under half, and no reason is known for the remainder. The D gene and trimming were derived from the DNA, and the V and J assignments and clone size from that table. Counted in this sample were roughly 360,000 clones; 88% of them appeared once. Around 0.95% of the sample rests with the top ten.

This receptor was taken from a young woman with acute COVID-19. The chain is assembled from TRBV19 and TRBJ1-2, with TRBD1 matching 8 junction bases. Input material: PBMCs or T cells enriched from blood (not recorded which). The CDR3 reads as follows: CATYNGQGVGGYTF. The sequenced DNA is TGTGCCACCTATAACGGACAGGGAGTGGGTGGCTACACCTTC.